The rows below give T cell receptor beta chains drawn from one sample of a study of blood T cell repertoires in COVID-19. The repertoire was sequenced with immunoSEQ multiplex PCR; TCRdb's copy has only in-frame clones and lacks some. The sample has 200,000 to 300,000 clones, about 82% seen once. The sample consisted of peripheral blood. Source of these receptors: a woman aged 60-75 years with active or convalescent COVID-19. Each CDR3 is given with its conserved first and last residue. A D gene is named only where the DNA matches it firmly. A row's size may be missing; if present it is once, few, many or a size class.

>NA|TRBJ2-1|TRBV7-7|NA
TGTGCTAGCAGCTCGCCCCGGGACAACAACTACAATGAGCAGTTCTTC
CASSSPRDNNYNEQFF
>NA|TRBJ2-1|TRBV2|NA
TGTGCCAGCAGTGAAGCCCTAGCAGATGAGCAGTTCTTC
CASSEALADEQFF
>NA|TRBJ1-5|TRBV7-2|NA
TGTGCCAGCAGCTTAGATCATGGGCCCAATCAGCCCCAGCATTTT
CASSLDHGPNQPQHF
>NA|TRBJ2-3|TRBV15|NA
TGTGCCACCAGTGTAGCGGGCACAGATACGCAGTATTTT
CATSVAGTDTQYF
>TRBD1|TRBJ2-2|TRBV3-1/TRBV3-2|NA
TGTGCCAGCAGCCGGGACAGGGAGGACGGGGAGCTGTTTTTT
CASSRDREDGELFF
>TRBD2|TRBJ2-1|TRBV19|NA
TGTGCCAGTAGTGTCGGACTAGCGGGACATGAGCAGTTCTTC
CASSVGLAGHEQFF
>NA|TRBJ1-6|TRBV7-5|NA
TGTGCCAGAAGCTTATTGCCCGCGTTCTGTTCACCCCTCCACTTT
CARSLLPAFCSPLHF
>TRBD1|TRBJ2-2|TRBV6-1|NA
TGTGCCAGCAGTGCCCGGAGATTCGGGACAGGGTACACCGGGGAGCTGTTTTTT
CASSARRFGTGYTGELFF
>NA|TRBJ2-2|TRBV6-2/TRBV6-3|once
TGTGCCAGCAGTTACGGGGGAGGCCCCACCGGGGAGCTGTTTTTT
CASSYGGGPTGELFF
>NA|TRBJ2-2|TRBV7-9|NA
TGTGCCAGCAGTTCCTCGCGTCCGGGACAGAACACCGGGGAGCTGTTTTTT
CASSSSRPGQNTGELFF
>NA|TRBJ1-2|TRBV3-1/TRBV3-2|NA
TGTGCCAGCAGCCAAGATCGGGGAACAACAAGGACTGCTAACTATGGCTACACCTTC
CASSQDRGTTRTANYGYTF
>NA|TRBJ1-2|TRBV11-2|NA
TGTGCCAGCAGCCGTCCCCAGCGGTATGGCTACACCTTC
CASSRPQRYGYTF
>NA|TRBJ2-7|TRBV7-2|NA
TGTGCCAGCAGCTTAGCTCGCGGCGGGATACGCGGCTCCTACGAGCAGTACTTC
CASSLARGGIRGSYEQYF
>TRBD2|TRBJ2-3|TRBV4-2|NA
TGTGCCAGCAGCCAAAAGGTCACCATCGGGGGGGCAACAGATACGCAGTATTTT
CASSQKVTIGGATDTQYF
>TRBD1|TRBJ1-4|TRBV30|NA
TGTGCCTGGAGTGCCCGGACAGGGACTAATGAAAAACTGTTTTTT
CAWSARTGTNEKLFF
>TRBD2|TRBJ2-6|TRBV9|NA
TGTGCCAGCAGCGGGGTGGATAGCGGGAGCCCTGGGGCCAACGTCCTGACTTTC
CASSGVDSGSPGANVLTF